This T cell receptor beta chain was obtained from a study of blood T cell repertoires in COVID-19. Study overall: Samples of COVID-19 (acute and convalescent) were obtained from the United States, Italy and Spain. PBMCs, B-cell-depleted T cells, or T cells provided the cDNA or gDNA that made up the material.

How the authors handled the data: Amplified reference gene primers provided the basis for estimating nucleated cell counts. Repertoires were generated with immunoSEQ multiplex PCR, while TCRdb's copy carries only in-frame clones and drops some. V, J and clone size reflect that table, while D and trimming were determined from the DNA. The sample shows a few hundred thousand clones, 88% of them seen only once. Seattle enrolled patients during active infection and tracked them longitudinally. V shed 5 bases and J shed 8 bases, with 24 bases lying between them. The CDR3 is 16 amino acids. Germline V gene sequence: CDR1 SGHVS, CDR2 FQNEAQ.

The TCR was taken from a woman in her forties or fifties with COVID-19, enrolled during active disease. The V and J genes are TRBV7-8 and TRBJ1-2; D is possibly TRBD1 (5 bases). Sequencing was performed on peripheral blood. The DNA of the CDR3 is TGTGCCAGCAGCCTCCCGGCGGGGCGGGTGAGGGAGGGCTACACCTTC. Amino acids: CASSLPAGRVREGYTF.